This entry describes one T cell receptor (beta chain). The specificity of this receptor is unknown. No base qualities exist here, and no much larger clone lies one base off it. The instrument was an Illumina HiSeq 1500. TCRdb trimmed the raw reads at Q25, called clones with MiXCR and kept productive beta chains. A single entry per CDR3 protein holds the most common genes and DNA from its merged rows. For this sample the table gives about 740,000 distinct CDR3 sequences, of which 35% to 45% were detected only once. The ten biggest clones cover 2.5% to 3.5% of the sample. These data are taken from a study of T cell repertoires in cytomegalovirus infection (dated by TCRdb to about 2019). Looking at the study overall: Donor HLA type was relevant to the analysis, because carriage of CMV infection together with the matching HLA type was indicated by public TCR beta signatures. General conclusions and limits of the study: The ex vivo response was dominated by HLA-C-restricted CMV-specific TCR beta clonotypes, and the single most frequent clonotype in two of eight donors was supplied by these HLA-C-restricted clonotypes. Carriers of CMV infection plus the relevant HLA type were discriminated by the cumulative frequency of public TCR beta family members in the study cohort and in an independent roughly 400-donor cohort.

The germline V gene specifies SGHDT as CDR1 and YYEEEE as CDR2. Germline trimming: 3 bases from V, 1 base from J; junction bases outside gene matches: 2. Its CDR3 holds 15 amino acids, cysteine through phenylalanine. Only the CDR3 region is kept as DNA, spanning 45 bases read in frame from base 1. The sequencing sample was made of PBMCs. The sequence is built from TRBV5-6 and TRBJ2-7; TRBD2 aligns with 12 central bases. This TCR was sampled from a human donor in good health (CMV status not recorded). Some clones in this sample may be carry-over from other donors' samples. The CDR3: CASSWGLAGSYEQYF. The DNA sequence is TGTGCCAGCAGCTGGGGACTAGCGGGTTCCTACGAGCAGTACTTC.